This T cell receptor (beta chain) was profiled in a study of control samples from healthy donors and cancer patients. CDR1 is SGDLS, CDR2 YYNGEE, per germline. V lost 0 bases, J lost 4 bases, and 16 bases lay in between. This CDR3 region has 17 residues. Measured with immunoSEQ multiplex PCR; TCRdb has only the in-frame clones, and not every one. The sample holds 85,000 to 90,000 clones; about 84% are singletons and the top ten take approximately 2%. Sample: blood. The receptor's source is a woman aged 40-49 years in good health. The gene calls are TRBV9 and TRBJ2-2; D might be TRBD2 (5 bases). CDR3 in DNA: TGTGCCAGCAGCGTAGGTCCGCTAGCAATGGGCACCGGGGAGCTGTTTTTT. Translating gives CASSVGPLAMGTGELFF.